Listed below are T cell receptor beta chains from one sample, sequenced in a study of shared clonotypes between healthy human individuals. Some clones are missing from TCRdb's copy, which holds only in-frame ones; the method was immunoSEQ multiplex PCR. The sample comprises about 750,000 clones, approximately 92% of which are singletons, and 24% rests with the top ten. The sequenced sample consisted of naive CD8+ T cells sorted from blood. These receptors originate from a man aged 30 to 39 in good health. Each CDR3 is given with its conserved first and last residue. The order of the fields is clone size, J gene, D gene, V gene, CDR3 DNA, CDR3 protein. A D gene is named only where the DNA matches it firmly. Expanded clones are given a class, and other clones once, few, many or no size at all.

-	TRBJ1-1	-	TRBV25-1	TGTGCCAGCAGTGAATCTGAACGGCTGATGAACACTGAAGCTTTCTTT	CASSESERLMNTEAFF
-	TRBJ2-5	-	TRBV4-1	TGCGCCAGCAGTCCTACTAACGTTGGATTAAGGGAGACCCAGTACTTC	CASSPTNVGLRETQYF
-	TRBJ1-1	-	TRBV6-5	TGTGCCAGCAGTTACTCCTTCCGGGGGGCCACTGAAGCTTTCTTT	CASSYSFRGATEAFF
-	TRBJ2-3	TRBD2	TRBV27	TGTGCCAGCAGTTCCAAGACTAGCGGCACAGATACGCAGTATTTT	CASSSKTSGTDTQYF
once	TRBJ2-1	TRBD2	TRBV7-9	TGTGCCAGCAGCTCTATAGCGGGAGGGCCGGGCTACAATGAGCAGTTCTTC	CASSSIAGGPGYNEQFF
-	TRBJ1-3	-	TRBV29-1	TGCAGCGTTGCCCAATCCCGAAAGGGAGGGGGAAACACCATATATTTT	CSVAQSRKGGGNTIYF
-	TRBJ1-5	-	TRBV28	TGTGCCAGCAGTTTATGGAGCAATCAGCCCCAGCATTTT	CASSLWSNQPQHF
-	TRBJ2-1	TRBD2	TRBV9	TGTGCCAGCAGCGTAAGGAACGGGAGGATAGATGAGCAGTTCTTC	CASSVRNGRIDEQFF
-	TRBJ2-7	-	TRBV4-1	TGCGCCAGCAGCCAAGATCGGCTAGGGCTCGGAGGGCAGTACTTC	CASSQDRLGLGGQYF
-	TRBJ1-1	TRBD1	TRBV7-8	TGTGCCAGCAGCCCAACAGGGGGCGCGAACACTGAAGCTTTCTTT	CASSPTGGANTEAFF
-	TRBJ2-5	-	TRBV11-2	TGTGCCAGCAGCTTGACCCGAGAGACCCAGTACTTC	CASSLTRETQYF
-	TRBJ2-1	-	TRBV30	TGTGCCTGGAGTCTGGGGGAGGAGCAGTTCTTC	CAWSLGEEQFF
few	TRBJ2-7	TRBD1	TRBV27	TGTGCCAGCAGTGTCGGACAGGGGTCCTACGAGCAGTACTTC	CASSVGQGSYEQYF
-	TRBJ1-5	-	TRBV5-1	TGCGCCAGCAAGCGAGCCCAGGGGAGGCCCCAGCATTTT	CASKRAQGRPQHF
-	TRBJ2-2	TRBD1	TRBV5-6	TGTGCCAGCAGCTTATGGGGCTCCGGGACAGGGTGGCTGTTTTTT	CASSLWGSGTGWLFF
-	TRBJ1-5	-	TRBV15	TGTGCCACCAGCGTCCGACCAGGGGTGGGTAGCAATCAGCCCCAGCATTTT	CATSVRPGVGSNQPQHF
-	TRBJ2-7	-	TRBV29-1	TGCAGCGTTGTGCTAGCGACTTATCACGAGCAGTACTTC	CSVVLATYHEQYF
-	TRBJ2-1	TRBD2	TRBV5-1	TGCGCCAGCAGCTCATTAGCGGGAGGGATACATGAGCAGTTCTTC	CASSSLAGGIHEQFF
-	TRBJ2-7	TRBD2	TRBV7-8	TGTGCCAGCAGCTTAGATGCTAGCGGGAGCTACGAGCAGTACTTC	CASSLDASGSYEQYF
-	TRBJ2-5	-	TRBV5-6	TGTGCCAGCAGCTTGGTCGCTAAAGAGACCCAGTACTTC	CASSLVAKETQYF
-	TRBJ2-3	TRBD2	TRBV6-1	TGTGCCAGCAGTGAAGGTGCACTAGCGGGAGGAAGAGATACGCAGTATTTT	CASSEGALAGGRDTQYF
-	TRBJ1-1	TRBD1	TRBV6-5	TGTGCCAGCAAATGGCCGGGACAGGGGCACACTGAAGCTTTCTTT	CASKWPGQGHTEAFF
-	TRBJ2-7	TRBD2	TRBV27	TGTGCCAGCAGTCCCCGGGACTACCACTACGAGCAGTACTTC	CASSPRDYHYEQYF
-	TRBJ2-2	TRBD2	TRBV7-7	TGTGCTAGCAGCTTAGGACAACTAGCGGGAACAACCGGGGAGCTGTTTTTT	CASSLGQLAGTTGELFF
-	TRBJ2-3	-	TRBV7-9	TGTGCCAGCAGCTTACTTGTTCGACAGGAAGATACGCAGTATTTT	CASSLLVRQEDTQYF
once	TRBJ2-7	TRBD1	TRBV30	TGTGCCTGGAGTACCGGACAGGGGGTTTACGAGCAGTACTTC	CAWSTGQGVYEQYF
-	TRBJ2-7	TRBD2	TRBV7-8	TGTGCCAGCAGCGCCTGGACTAGCGGGAGGGGATACGAGCAGTACTTC	CASSAWTSGRGYEQYF
-	TRBJ1-4	TRBD1	TRBV4-3	TGCGCCAGCAGCCAAGAATTTGGACAGGTTAATGAAAAACTGTTTTTT	CASSQEFGQVNEKLFF
-	TRBJ1-1	-	TRBV19	TGTGCCAGTAGTATGAACACTGAAGCTTTCTTT	CASSMNTEAFF
-	TRBJ2-7	-	TRBV4-1	TGCGCCAGCAGCCAAGAAACAGGGACCCTGTACTACGAGCAGTACTTC	CASSQETGTLYYEQYF
-	TRBJ2-7	-	TRBV9	TGTGCCAGCAGCGTCGGGGGAAGAGAGCACGAGCAGTACTTC	CASSVGGREHEQYF
once	TRBJ2-3	TRBD1	TRBV5-1	TGCGCCAGCAGCCACTACCCGGGACAGGGTCCAGATACGCAGTATTTT	CASSHYPGQGPDTQYF
-	TRBJ2-3	-	TRBV6-5	TGTGCCAGCAGTTCGGGACTCACAGATACGCAGTATTTT	CASSSGLTDTQYF
-	TRBJ1-5	-	TRBV7-8	TGTGCCAGCAGCGGACCCGGGGCGGGGTGGCAGCCCCAGCATTTT	CASSGPGAGWQPQHF
once	TRBJ2-7	TRBD2	TRBV4-3	TGCGCCAGCGGACCGGGACTAGCTGTCGAGCAGTACTTC	CASGPGLAVEQYF
-	TRBJ1-5	-	TRBV5-1	TGCGCCAGCAGCTTGCGGGGGTCTTTCGATCAGCCCCAGCATTTT	CASSLRGSFDQPQHF
-	TRBJ1-1	-	TRBV5-1	TGCGCCAGCAGCTACAGTATGAACACTGAAGCTTTCTTT	CASSYSMNTEAFF
-	TRBJ2-5	-	TRBV29-1	TGCAGCGTTGCGCCTATCTACGGGAGAGGGGAAGAGACCCAGTACTTC	CSVAPIYGRGEETQYF
-	TRBJ2-1	TRBD2	TRBV27	TGTGCCAGCAGTTTCCAACTAGCGGGAGTGTTGCCCTCCTACAATGAGCAGTTCTTC	CASSFQLAGVLPSYNEQFF
-	TRBJ1-5	-	TRBV6-1	TGTGCCAGCAGTGAATGGGTAGTTTATAGCAATCAGCCCCAGCATTTT	CASSEWVVYSNQPQHF
few	TRBJ2-5	-	TRBV25-1	TGTGCCAGCAGGTCTCCAGGGGGGGAGACCCAGTACTTC	CASRSPGGETQYF
-	TRBJ2-7	TRBD2	TRBV19	TGTGCCAGTAGTGCGGGACTAACTTTCTACGAGCAGTACTTC	CASSAGLTFYEQYF
-	TRBJ2-7	-	TRBV2	TGTGCCAGCAGTGAAGCGGTAATAGCCAACTACGAGCAGTACTTC	CASSEAVIANYEQYF
-	TRBJ1-5	TRBD1	TRBV19	TGTGCCAGTAGACCACACCTGGGACAGGGGACGGGTCCCCAGCATTTT	CASRPHLGQGTGPQHF
-	TRBJ2-6	-	TRBV1	TGCACCAGCAGACAGAGCAGTTTGTGCACAAAGTCGGGCCAACGTCCTGGGGCCAACGTCCTGACTTTC	CTSRQSSLCTKSGQRPGANVLTF
-	TRBJ2-5	-	TRBV6-1	TGTGCCAGCACCGAGGGCTGGCGTCGGGAGACCCAGTACTTC	CASTEGWRRETQYF
-	TRBJ2-3	-	TRBV7-9	TGTGCCAGCAGCTCCGGGTCTGGGTGGCCTCATGCGCAGTATTTT	CASSSGSGWPHAQYF
-	TRBJ1-1	TRBD1	TRBV28	TGTGCCAGCAGTCCGGGACAGCCTAACACTGAAGCTTTCTTT	CASSPGQPNTEAFF
-	TRBJ2-1	-	TRBV9	TGTGCCAGCAGCGTAGAATCTGGGTACAATGAGCAGTTCTTC	CASSVESGYNEQFF
-	TRBJ1-1	-	TRBV5-4	TGTGCCAGCAGCCCCCCGGGGAACACTGAAGCTTTCTTT	CASSPPGNTEAFF
-	TRBJ2-3	-	TRBV19	TGTGCCAGTAGTTCACCTAGCACAGATACGCAGTATTTT	CASSSPSTDTQYF
-	TRBJ2-1	TRBD2	TRBV13	TGTGCCAGCAGCTTAGGTACTAGCGTAGGCGATGAGCAGTTCTTC	CASSLGTSVGDEQFF
-	TRBJ2-1	-	TRBV10-3	TGTGCCACCACGGACGTAGCCAATGAGCAGTTCTTC	CATTDVANEQFF
-	TRBJ2-7	-	TRBV7-8	TGTGCCAGCAGCTTAGGTCTTAGCGAGAGCTCCTACGAGCAGTACTTC	CASSLGLSESSYEQYF
-	TRBJ2-3	TRBD2	TRBV4-1	TGCGCCAGCAGCCACACTAGCGGGGGAGCGGCAGATACGCAGTATTTT	CASSHTSGGAADTQYF
-	TRBJ2-3	TRBD2	TRBV9	TGTGCCAGCAGCAAAACTAGCGGGAGCGTCGATACGCAGTATTTT	CASSKTSGSVDTQYF
-	TRBJ2-5	-	TRBV7-9	TGTGCCAGCAGCTCCGTCTCAGGCAACCAAGAGACCCAGTACTTC	CASSSVSGNQETQYF